The 12 T cell receptor beta chains in this list originate from one sample, sequenced in a study of T cell responses to AZD1222 COVID-19 vaccine. Data came from immunoSEQ multiplex PCR; TCRdb stores just in-frame clones and leaves some out. This table has around 110,000 clones, 85% to 95% appearing once. The specimen was peripheral blood, collected 28 days after the second AZD1222 dose. These receptor sequences come from an adult who received the AZD1222 COVID-19 vaccine.

This clone was seen more than once but under ten times. CDR3: CASSLGRISGRTKNNEQFF. The CDR3 region has the DNA TGTGCCAGCAGCCTAGGAAGAATTAGCGGACGAACTAAAAACAATGAGCAGTTCTTC. The V and J genes are TRBV3-1 (or the pseudogene TRBV3-2) and TRBJ2-1, with D possibly being TRBD2 (6 bases). Germline V gene data show CDR1 as LGHDT and CDR2 as YNNKEL (reference sequence). This CDR3 spans 19 amino acids. Trimming took 4 bases from V and 5 from J, leaving 27 bases between them.

V and J are TRBV10-3 and TRBJ1-6; D unclear. Germline CDR1 is ENHRY and CDR2 is SYGVKD. This CDR3 spans 13 amino acids. The ends were cut back, 3 bases at V and 8 bases at J, with 8 bases in the middle. The CDR3 is CAISDIEDSPLHF. The CDR3 DNA reads as TGTGCCATCAGTGATATTGAGGATTCACCCCTCCACTTT.

The chain joins TRBV27 to TRBJ1-5, with 10 bases identical to TRBD1. Germline V CDR1 and CDR2: MNHEY, SMNVEV (reference sequence). The CDR3 spans 17 residues. The junction had 6 bases not matched to a gene; V was cut back by 2 bases and J by 2 bases. The CDR3 DNA reads as TGTGCCAGCAGTTTAGGGGTTGGGACAGGGGGCAATCAGCCCCAGCATTTT. This translates into CASSLGVGTGGNQPQHF.

The chain is built from TRBV15 and TRBJ2-7; a weak D match, TRBD2 (5 bases). V lost 6 bases and J lost 3, with 21 bases in between. The CDR3 sequence is 16 residues long. Germline V gene lookup returns CDR1 LNHNV and CDR2 YYDKDF (reference sequence). CDR3 coding DNA: TGTGCCACCAGACACGCTATTGCGGGCAGGTACTACGAGCAGTACTTC. As protein: CATRHAIAGRYYEQYF.

The chain carries TRBV19 and TRBJ2-2, with 7 bases aligning to TRBD1. Germline CDR1 LNHDA, CDR2 SQIVND (reference sequence). V gave up 9 bases and J gave up 4 bases; unmatched junction bases: 8. The length of the CDR3 is 14 residues. The CDR3 is CASQRDSFTGELFF. The CDR3 nucleotides are TGTGCCAGCCAAAGGGACAGCTTCACCGGGGAGCTGTTTTTT. Combining the CDR3 with reference TRBV19 and TRBJ2-2 gives the whole variable domain DGGITQSPKYLFRKEGQNVTLSCEQNLNHDAMYWYRQDPGQGLRLIYYSQIVNDFQKGDIAEGYSVSREKKESFPLTVTSAQKNPTAFYLCASQRDSFTGELFFGEGSRLTVL.

This sequence joins TRBV19 and TRBJ1-5, with 9 bases matching TRBD1. There are 19 residues in the CDR3. V shed 1 base, J shed 4 bases, and the junction held 14 bases outside the gene matches. Germline V gene sequence: CDR1 LNHDA, CDR2 SQIVND (reference sequence). The CDR3 nucleotides are TGTGCCAGTAGTATAGCGGTCCGGACAGGGGACGTGTGGAATCAGCCCCAGCATTTT. Its protein product is CASSIAVRTGDVWNQPQHF.

The chain couples TRBV6-5 to TRBJ2-2; 10 bases map to TRBD2. From germline, CDR1 is MNHEY and CDR2 SVGAGI. J gave up 7 bases and V 9 bases, and 11 bases lay outside the gene matches. This CDR3 comprises 15 residues. The CDR3, as DNA: TGTGCCAGTACTCCAGCGGGAGGGCCGGACGGGGAGCTGTTTTTT. Translating gives CASTPAGGPDGELFF.

This rearrangement joins TRBV28 to TRBJ1-6; TRBD1 matches 10 bases. This CDR3 spans 15 amino acids. Trimming removed 7 bases from V and 9 bases from J; junction bases left unmatched: 9. Germline V CDR1 and CDR2: MDHEN, SYDVKM. The CDR3 loop is CASKQDRGFISPLHF. The CDR3 DNA reads as TGTGCCAGCAAACAGGACAGGGGGTTTATTTCACCCCTCCACTTT.

This sequence joins TRBV2 and TRBJ1-6; 7 positions match TRBD1. This CDR3 spans 14 amino acids. V lost 2 bases and J lost 7; bases outside the gene matches: 2. Germline loops: CDR1 SNHLY, CDR2 FYNNEI. The CDR3 spells CASSERGQNSPLHF. The CDR3 nucleotides are TGTGCCAGCAGTGAAAGGGGGCAGAATTCACCCCTCCACTTT.

J is TRBJ1-2 and V is TRBV5-1, with D possibly being TRBD1 (5 bases). V dropped 4 bases and J dropped 3 bases, with 7 bases sitting between them. The CDR3 runs to 12 residues. Germline lookup yields CDR1 SGHRS and CDR2 YFSETQ. CDR3 sequence: CASSAGHYGYTF. The DNA for the CDR3 is TGCGCCAGCAGCGCAGGGCACTATGGCTACACCTTC.

In nucleotides, the CDR3 is TGTGCCAGCAGTCCACAGGGAGGAGAGACCCAGTACTTC. This gives the protein CASSPQGGETQYF. The chain employs TRBV27 and TRBJ2-5; D tentatively fits TRBD1 or TRBD2 (6 bases each). V shed 5 bases and J shed 4 bases, with 11 bases lying between them. The CDR3 has 13 residues. Germline V CDR1 and CDR2: MNHEY, SMNVEV (reference sequence).

The J gene is TRBJ2-3, the V gene TRBV9, with D maybe TRBD2 (5 bases). Germline assignment: CDR1 SGDLS and CDR2 YYNGEE. CDR3 length equals 16 residues. The ends were cut back, 0 bases at V and 0 bases at J, with 11 bases in the middle. CDR3 bases: TGTGCCAGCAGCGTAGTAGCGAGCCCTAGCACAGATACGCAGTATTTT. Translation gives CASSVVASPSTDTQYF.